This T cell receptor (beta chain) was captured by sequencing in a study of OX40 agonist ivuxolimab in advanced cancers. CDR3 length: 16 residues. Trimming shortened V by 2 bases and J by 2 bases, and 13 bases separated the two germline ends. The V gene's germline CDR1 is LGHNT and CDR2 FRNRAP. Libraries were prepared by immunoSEQ multiplex PCR; TCRdb keeps only in-frame clonotypes and omits some of them. The table lists about 84,000 clones, 94% of them singletons. The chain employs TRBV12-5 and TRBJ2-1; D gene uncertain. The receptor's source is an adult with an advanced solid tumor such as melanoma, head and neck, liver or kidney cancer. The specimen comprised CD4+ or CD8+ T cells sorted from blood, sampled in a trial of the OX40 agonist ivuxolimab. The CDR3 loop is CASGLSPLGPYNEQFF. CDR3 coding DNA: TGTGCTAGTGGTTTGTCCCCCCTCGGACCCTACAATGAGCAGTTCTTC.